This section outlines one T cell receptor (beta chain) sequence together with its context. The source of the sample is a study of cytomegalovirus exposure and HLA in healthy donors. This CDR3 contains 15 residues. Germline values: CDR1 SGDLS, CDR2 YYNGEE. Trimming removed 0 bases at V and 3 bases at J, with 9 bases between. In the PCR, 60 Vbeta and 13 Jbeta primers were used. Profiling relied on immunoSEQ multiplex PCR, and the TCRdb table lists in-frame clones only, not all of them. Among 140,000 or so clones listed, 80% to 85% were seen once. The source of this sequence is a male donor in good health and CMV-seronegative. Specimen: PBMCs. This chain links TRBV9 with TRBJ2-2; no clear D gene. The CDR3 spells CASSVDETYTGELFF. CDR3 sequence (DNA): TGTGCCAGCAGCGTAGATGAGACTTACACCGGGGAGCTGTTTTTT.